This T cell receptor (beta chain) was identified during a study of cytomegalovirus exposure and HLA in healthy donors. For the study at large: About 85 million unique TCR sequences came from HLA-typed donors in an early release. Overall study findings and caveats: Reported results showed that the classifier diagnosed cytomegalovirus status with high specificity and sensitivity.

This clone showed up just once. Its antigen is undetermined. PCR was performed using 60 Vbeta and 13 Jbeta primers. Data came from immunoSEQ multiplex PCR; TCRdb stores just in-frame clones and leaves some out. The data contain approximately 210,000 clones, 85% to 90% of them singletons. The clonotype originates from a man aged 25 to 40 in good health and CMV-seronegative. Sequencing was performed on PBMCs.

This CDR3 is CASSATGVNQPQHF. CDR3 sequence (DNA): TGTGCCAGCTCGGCGACAGGGGTCAATCAGCCCCAGCATTTT. The chain uses TRBV18 and TRBJ1-5, with 8 positions matching TRBD1. The CDR3 has 14 residues. CDR1 is KGHSH and CDR2 is LQKENI in the germline V gene. The junction had 4 bases not matched to a gene; V was cut back by 6 bases and J by 3 bases.